These 3 T cell receptor beta chains came from one sample sequenced in a study of CD8 T cells in Susac syndrome. An input of roughly 0.45 to 1 ug of RNA was subjected to reverse transcription using random hexamers. TCRdb re-called the immunoSEQ multiplex PCR reads through MiXCR, storing one row per CDR3 protein. The profile covers around 150,000 distinct CDR3 sequences, with more than 90% appearing a single time and 0.13% to 0.15% taken by the ten largest. Sequencing used CD4+ T cells from PBMCs. The receptor source for this set is a human donor in good health.

The chain couples TRBV6-2 or TRBV6-3 to TRBJ1-5; possibly TRBD1 for D (6 bases). Germline V gene sequence: CDR1 MNHEY, CDR2 SVGEGT. This CDR3 is 14 amino acids long. Trimming took off 2 bases at V and 6 bases at J, with 11 bases between the two ends. CDR3 sequence: CASSYSRGGQPQHF. The CDR3 DNA sequence: TGTGCCAGCAGTTACAGCAGGGGCGGTCAGCCCCAGCATTTT.

The CDR3 region is CAWMAGGNYGYTF. CDR3 in DNA: TGTGCCTGGATGGCCGGGGGTAACTATGGCTACACCTTC. The chain couples TRBV30 to TRBJ1-2; weak D call: TRBD1 (5 bases). The V end lost 4 bases, the J end lost 1 base, and 10 bases lay between the germline ends. The CDR3 has 13 residues. The germline V gene encodes CDR1 GTSNPN and CDR2 SVGIG (reference sequence).

The V gene is TRBV29-1, the J gene TRBJ2-5; a weak D match, TRBD1 (5 bases). From germline, CDR1 is SQVTM and CDR2 ANQGSEA. V was pared by 7 bases and J by 4 bases, with 16 bases between. This CDR3 has 13 residues. The CDR3: CSADRALGETQYF. CDR3 coding DNA: TGCAGCGCTGACAGAGCTTTAGGAGAGACCCAGTACTTC. Drawing the rest from reference TRBV29-1 and TRBJ2-5, the complete variable domain is SAVISQKPSRDICQRGTSLTIQCQVDSQVTMMFWYRQQPGQSLTLIATANQGSEATYESGFVIDKFPISRPNLTFSTLTVSNMSPEDSSIYLCSADRALGETQYFGPGTRLLVL.